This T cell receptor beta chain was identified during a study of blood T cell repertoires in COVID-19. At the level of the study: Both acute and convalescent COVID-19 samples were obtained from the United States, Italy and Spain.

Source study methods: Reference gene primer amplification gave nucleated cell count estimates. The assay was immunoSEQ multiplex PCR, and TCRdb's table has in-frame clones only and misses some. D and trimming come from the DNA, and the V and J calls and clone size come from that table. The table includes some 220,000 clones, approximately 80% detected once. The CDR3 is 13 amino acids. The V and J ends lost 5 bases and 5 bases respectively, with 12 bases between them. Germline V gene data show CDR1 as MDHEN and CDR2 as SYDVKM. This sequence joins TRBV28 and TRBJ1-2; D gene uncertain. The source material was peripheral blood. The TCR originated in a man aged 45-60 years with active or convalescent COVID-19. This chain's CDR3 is CASSPPNAYGYTF. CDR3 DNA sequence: TGTGCCAGCAGTCCACCCAATGCGTATGGCTACACCTTC.